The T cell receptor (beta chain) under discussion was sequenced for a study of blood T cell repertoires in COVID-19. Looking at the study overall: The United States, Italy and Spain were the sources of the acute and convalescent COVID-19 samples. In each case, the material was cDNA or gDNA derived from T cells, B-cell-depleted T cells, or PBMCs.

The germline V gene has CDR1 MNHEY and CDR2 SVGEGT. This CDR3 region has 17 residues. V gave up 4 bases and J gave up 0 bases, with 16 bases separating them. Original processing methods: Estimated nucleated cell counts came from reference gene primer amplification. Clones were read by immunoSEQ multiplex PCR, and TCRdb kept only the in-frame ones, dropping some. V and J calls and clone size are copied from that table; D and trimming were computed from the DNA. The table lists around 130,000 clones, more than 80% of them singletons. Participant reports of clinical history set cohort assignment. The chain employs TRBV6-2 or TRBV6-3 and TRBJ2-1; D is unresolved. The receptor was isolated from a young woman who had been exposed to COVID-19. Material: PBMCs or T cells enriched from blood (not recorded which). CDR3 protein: CASSSPFPPVSYNEQFF. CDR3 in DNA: TGTGCCAGCAGTTCCCCTTTTCCCCCGGTCTCCTACAATGAGCAGTTCTTC.